This passage covers 10 T cell receptor beta chains from one sample sequenced in a study of human T cells and chemical hapten exposure. Stated time point: healthy volunteer bleed at 2 weeks. It was unfractionated whole blood from which total RNA was extracted. TCRdb ran MiXCR on the RACE reads and lists one entry per CDR3 protein. Here the sample spans some 93,000 distinct CDR3 sequences, approximately 8.2% being singletons. Sequences were obtained from whole blood. These receptors all come from a female donor in good health. Some clones in this sample may be carry-over from other donors' samples.

The chain has TRBV9 and TRBJ2-3, with 15 bases fitting TRBD2. The CDR3 covers 16 residues. Trimming took 3 bases from V and 8 from J; bases not matched to a gene: 7. CDR1 SGDLS and CDR2 YYNGEE come from the germline V gene. CDR3 sequence: CASSAGLAGGSATQYF. CDR3 DNA sequence: TGTGCCAGCAGCGCCGGACTAGCGGGAGGGTCGGCTACGCAGTATTTT.

This clonotype was detected only a few times. At one end, the junction sequence differs from germline, possibly due to a read error. The chain is built from TRBV20-1 and TRBJ2-1, with 11 positions matching TRBD2. The germline V gene has CDR1 DFQATT and CDR2 SNEGSKA (reference sequence). The CDR3 length is 13 residues. The CDR3 nucleotides read TGCAGTGCTAGAGATAGCGGGAGGGCCGAAGGGATCTTC. The encoded protein is CSARDSGRAEGIF.

As concerns this clonotype: Just one base apart from a much larger clone, this may be a read error. The chain joins TRBV20-1 to TRBJ2-3; 10 bases map to TRBD2. Germline CDR1 and CDR2: DFQATT and SNEGSKA (reference sequence). The V and J ends lost 7 bases and 3 bases, in that order; junction bases with no gene match: 4. The CDR3 covers 13 residues. The CDR3 sequence: CSGELAGTDTQYF. As DNA, the CDR3 is TGCAGTGGGGAACTAGCGGGGACAGATACGCAGTATTTT.

This clonotype was observed a few times. The genes are TRBV3-1 and TRBJ1-1; tentatively, D is TRBD1 (5 bases). The CDR3 is 13 amino acids. V lost 1 base and J lost 6, with 9 bases in between. Germline CDR1 reads LGHDT; CDR2 reads YNNKEL (reference sequence). The CDR3: CASSQVPGSEAFF. DNA of the CDR3: TGTGCCAGCAGCCAAGTCCCAGGGTCTGAAGCTTTCTTT. The variable domain in full, completed from reference TRBV3-1 and TRBJ1-1, reads DTAVSQTPKYLVTQMGNDKSIKCEQNLGHDTMYWYKQDSKKFLKIMFSYNNKELIINETVPNRFSPKSPDKAHLNLHINSLELGDSAVYFCASSQVPGSEAFFGQGTRLTVV.

This clonotype was counted a few times. V is TRBV18 and J is TRBJ2-7, with unresolved D. The CDR3 has 13 residues. CDR1 is KGHSH, CDR2 LQKENI, per germline. Trimming shortened V by 2 bases and J by 7 bases, and 12 bases separated the two germline ends. The CDR3 coding sequence is TGTGCCAGCTCACCAGGGTATGATCGAGAGCAGTACTTC. It translates to CASSPGYDREQYF. Based on the CDR3 plus reference TRBV18 and TRBJ2-7, the full variable domain is NAGVMQNPRHLVRRRGQEARLRCSPMKGHSHVYWYRQLPEEGLKFMVYLQKENIIDESGMPKERFSAEFPKEGPSILRIQQVVRGDSAAYFCASSPGYDREQYFGPGTRLTVT.

This clonotype showed up many times. The V gene is TRBV29-1, the J gene TRBJ2-6; tentatively, D is TRBD2 (5 bases). The germline CDR1 and CDR2 sequences are SQVTM and ANQGSEA. Between the trimmed V and J ends, which lost 3 bases and 0 bases, there was a span of 12 bases. This CDR3 is built from 16 residues. CDR3 residues: CSVDRGPISGANVLTF. The CDR3 region has the DNA TGCAGCGTTGACAGAGGGCCTATCTCTGGGGCCAACGTCCTGACTTTC.

The J gene is TRBJ1-2, the V gene TRBV5-4, with D perhaps matching TRBD1 (5 bases). This CDR3 has 14 amino acids. Germline lookup yields CDR1 SGHNT and CDR2 YYREEE (reference sequence). Trimming took off 2 bases at V and 7 bases at J, with 15 bases between the two ends. CDR3 nucleotides: TGTGCCAGCAGCTTTGAGGGGTCGGGATTTGGCTACACCTTC. This encodes CASSFEGSGFGYTF. Drawing the rest from reference TRBV5-4 and TRBJ1-2, the complete variable domain is ETGVTQSPTHLIKTRGQQVTLRCSSQSGHNTVSWYQQALGQGPQFIFQYYREEENGRGNFPPRFSGLQFPNYSSELNVNALELDDSALYLCASSFEGSGFGYTFGSGTRLTVV.

This chain joins TRBV11-2 and TRBJ2-6; the match to TRBD1 covers 7 bases. V lost 9 bases and J lost 0; bases outside the gene matches: 8. The CDR3 runs to 16 residues. The germline CDR1 and CDR2 sequences are SGHAT and FQNNGV. The CDR3 is CARYRGTNSGANVLTF. Here the CDR3 DNA reads TGTGCCAGGTACAGGGGCACCAACTCTGGGGCCAACGTCCTGACTTTC.

This clonotype was seen many times. The CDR3 loop reads CAWREETEAFF. CDR3 in DNA: TGTGCCTGGAGGGAGGAGACTGAAGCTTTCTTT. The J gene is TRBJ1-1, the V gene TRBV30, with D unclear. The CDR3 is 11 amino acids. Per germline, CDR1 GTSNPN and CDR2 SVGIG (reference sequence). V was cut by 3 bases and J by 5 bases, with 7 bases left in between.

This clonotype was recorded at least ten times. The chain couples TRBV5-1 to TRBJ1-1; unclear D gene. CDR1 and CDR2 from the germline V gene are SGHRS and YFSETQ. The CDR3 consists of 13 residues. The V gene lost 4 bases and the J gene lost 4 bases, with 11 bases spanning the gap. The CDR3 sequence is CASSGGWGTEAFF. As DNA, the CDR3 is TGCGCCAGCAGCGGAGGTTGGGGCACTGAAGCTTTCTTT.